The entry below describes one T cell receptor (beta chain). Methods used by the authors: By means of reference gene primer amplification, nucleated cell counts were estimated. TCRdb's table, derived via immunoSEQ multiplex PCR, lists solely in-frame clones and lacks some. V and J calls and clone size are given by that table; D and trimming were obtained from the DNA. The sample has 150,000 to 200,000 clones, less than 90% seen once; the top ten hold about 10%. Germline loops: CDR1 SGHNT, CDR2 YENEEA. The CDR3 loop spans 15 amino acids. V dropped 5 bases and J dropped 3; count of bases not matched to a gene: 5. These data originate in a study of blood T cell repertoires in COVID-19. Study-wide background: Samples representing acute and convalescent COVID-19 were sourced from the United States, Italy and Spain.

Patients in Seattle were enrolled during active infection, then followed longitudinally. The V and J genes are TRBV11-3 and TRBJ2-2; 8 bases line up with TRBD1. The sample was peripheral blood. This sequence originates from a woman in her sixties or seventies with COVID-19, enrolled during active disease. Here the CDR3 DNA reads TGTGCCAGCAGCCGTGGACAGGGCGACACCGGGGAGCTGTTTTTT. As protein: CASSRGQGDTGELFF. Variable domain in full (rest from reference TRBV11-3 and TRBJ2-2): EAGVVQSPRYKIIEKKQPVAFWCNPISGHNTLYWYLQNLGQGPELLIRYENEEAVDDSQLPKDRFSAERLKGVDSTLKIQPAELGDSAVYLCASSRGQGDTGELFFGEGSRLTVL.